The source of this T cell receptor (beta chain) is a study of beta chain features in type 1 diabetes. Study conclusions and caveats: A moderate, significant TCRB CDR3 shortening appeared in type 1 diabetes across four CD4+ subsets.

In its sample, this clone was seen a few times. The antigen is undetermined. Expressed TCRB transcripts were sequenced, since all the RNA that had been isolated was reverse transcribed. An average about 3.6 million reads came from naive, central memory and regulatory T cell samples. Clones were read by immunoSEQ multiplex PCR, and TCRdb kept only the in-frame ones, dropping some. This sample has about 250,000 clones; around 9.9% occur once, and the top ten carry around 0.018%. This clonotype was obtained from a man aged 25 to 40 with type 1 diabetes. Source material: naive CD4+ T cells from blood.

CDR3 DNA sequence: TGCGCCAGCAGGCCTACAGGGGGCCAAGAGACCCAGTACTTC. Translating it yields CASRPTGGQETQYF. The rearrangement uses TRBV5-1 and TRBJ2-5, with 8 bases aligning to TRBD1. V was pared by 5 bases and J by 1 base, with 4 bases of the junction left unmatched. Germline assignment: CDR1 SGHRS and CDR2 YFSETQ. The CDR3 sequence is 14 residues long.